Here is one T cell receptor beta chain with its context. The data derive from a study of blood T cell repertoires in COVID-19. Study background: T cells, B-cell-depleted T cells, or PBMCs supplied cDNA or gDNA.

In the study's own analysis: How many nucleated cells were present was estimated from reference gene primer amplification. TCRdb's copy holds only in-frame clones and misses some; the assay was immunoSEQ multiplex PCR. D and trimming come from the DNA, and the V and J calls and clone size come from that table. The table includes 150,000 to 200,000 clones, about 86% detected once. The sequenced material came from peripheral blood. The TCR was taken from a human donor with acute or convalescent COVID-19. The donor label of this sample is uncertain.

CDR3 coding DNA: TGCGCCAGCAGCATCCGGACAGGACCGAACACTGAAGCTTTCTTT. Translating it yields CASSIRTGPNTEAFF. This chain links TRBV4-1 with TRBJ1-1; TRBD1 aligns across 7 bases. Germline V lookup: CDR1 MGHRA, CDR2 YSYEKL. This CDR3 spans 15 amino acids. Losses at the gene ends were 5 bases for V and 1 base for J; bases not matched to a gene: 7.